This TCR beta chain was retrieved from a study of response to subunit inactivated influenza vaccine. The trim removed 5 bases at V and 7 bases at J, leaving 9 bases unmatched. Germline V gene lookup returns CDR1 SGHTA and CDR2 FQGTGA. This CDR3 spans 14 amino acids. Notes on the study in general: The authors offered the suggestion that each seasonal influenza vaccination recruits few new T cells.

On this clonotype itself: The target antigen is unknown.

TCRdb re-called the RT-PCR reads with MiXCR, one entry per CDR3 protein. The repertoire holds approximately 500,000 distinct CDR3 sequences, with approximately 15% as singletons. V and J are TRBV7-3 and TRBJ1-1; 8 nucleotides line up with TRBD1. The sequence was collected from a man aged 50 to 59 who received an inactivated influenza vaccine. The input for sequencing was PBMCs from blood, taken 11 to 12 days after vaccination. In DNA, the CDR3 is TGTGCCAGCAGCCCGACTGGACAGGGCGATGAAGCTTTCTTT. Its protein is CASSPTGQGDEAFF. Full variable domain (missing parts from reference TRBV7-3 and TRBJ1-1): GAGVSQTPSNKVTEKGKYVELRCDPISGHTALYWYRQSLGQGPEFLIYFQGTGAADDSGLPNDRFFAVRPEGSVSTLKIQRTERGDSAVYLCASSPTGQGDEAFFGQGTRLTVV.